This is a list of T cell receptor beta chains from one sample in a study of human T cells and chemical hapten exposure. TCRdb used MiXCR to reprocess the RACE reads, holding one entry per CDR3 protein. The sample records 200,000 to 300,000 distinct CDR3 sequences, 7.5% to 10% being singletons. Sequenced here: whole blood, sampled in connection with sensitization to the hapten diphenylcyclopropenone (DPC). The receptors shown here come from a woman between 40 and 50 years old with alopecia areata. Some clones in this sample may be carry-over from other donors' samples. CDR3s include the opening cysteine and the closing phenylalanine or tryptophan. The D gene is left open where the match is weak. The size entry is marked missing in some rows and otherwise reads once, few, many or a size class.

clone_size	d_call	v_call	j_call	cdr3_aa	cdr3_nt
few	TRBD1	TRBV20-1	TRBJ2-7	CSARASPQGTQYF	TGCAGTGCTAGAGCTTCCCCACAGGGGACGCAGTACTTC
many	-	TRBV7-2	TRBJ2-3	CASSQPNTDTQYF	TGTGCCAGCAGCCAACCGAACACAGATACGCAGTATTTT
-	-	TRBV4-2	TRBJ1-1	CASSPGTDARTEAFF	TGTGCCAGCAGCCCGGGGACCGATGCTCGCACTGAAGCTTTCTTT
-	-	TRBV21-1	TRBJ2-5	CASSHVRDQETQYF	TGTGCCAGCAGCCACGTCCGGGATCAAGAGACCCAGTACTTC
-	-	TRBV5-1	TRBJ2-1	CASSLAEGSEQFF	TGCGCCAGCAGCTTGGCAGAGGGTAGTGAGCAGTTCTTC
many	-	TRBV20-1	TRBJ1-2	CSASLTGYGYTF	TGCAGTGCTTCATTAACAGGCTATGGCTACACCTTC
-	TRBD2	TRBV3-1	TRBJ2-1	CASSQDGGSNFNEQFF	TGTGCCAGCAGCCAAGACGGCGGGAGCAATTTCAATGAGCAGTTCTTC
few	TRBD1	TRBV12-3/TRBV12-4	TRBJ2-1	CASSLDRGRSAEQFF	TGTGCCAGCAGTTTAGACAGGGGGCGGTCAGCGGAGCAGTTCTTC
few	TRBD1	TRBV12-3/TRBV12-4	TRBJ1-1	CASTQGGLTEAFF	TGTGCCAGCACCCAGGGGGGGCTCACTGAAGCTTTCTTT
-	-	TRBV7-2	TRBJ2-2	CASSLLASTGELFF	TGTGCCAGCAGCTTACTAGCAAGCACCGGGGAGCTGTTTTTT
once	-	TRBV6-5	TRBJ1-5	CASSYSAALNQPQHF	TGTGCCAGCAGTTACTCTGCGGCCTTGAATCAGCCCCAGCATTTT
few	-	TRBV29-1	TRBJ1-1	CSVVGGLTEAFF	TGCAGCGTGGTTGGGGGGCTCACTGAAGCTTTCTTT
many	TRBD2	TRBV4-1	TRBJ2-4	CASSQEGLAGRTRRNIQYF	TGCGCCAGCAGCCAAGAGGGACTAGCGGGACGTACAAGAAGAAACATTCAGTACTTC
-	TRBD2	TRBV20-1	TRBJ2-7	CSARDLLAGYEQYF	TGCAGTGCTAGAGATCTGCTAGCGGGATACGAGCAGTACTTC
-	TRBD2	TRBV29-1	TRBJ2-5	CSYLGLAGVQYF	TGCAGCTACCTGGGACTAGCGGGAGTCCAGTACTTC
many	-	TRBV29-1	TRBJ1-2	CSVAPNLVSVGYGYTF	TGCAGCGTTGCCCCGAACCTGGTGTCGGTGGGGTATGGCTACACCTTC
many	-	TRBV24-1	TRBJ2-3	CATSGANTDTQYF	TGTGCCACCAGTGGGGCGAACACAGATACGCAGTATTTT
-	-	TRBV20-1	TRBJ2-7	CSAYGEVMRDEQYF	TGCAGTGCCTATGGGGAGGTCATGCGGGACGAGCAGTACTTC
-	-	TRBV12-3/TRBV12-4	TRBJ2-3	CASRVQSRGTDTQYF	TGTGCCAGCAGGGTTCAGAGCCGCGGCACAGATACGCAGTATTTT
once	-	TRBV20-1	TRBJ2-7	CSASTNLGYEQYF	TGCAGTGCTAGCACCAACTTGGGATACGAGCAGTACTTC
-	TRBD1	TRBV7-3	TRBJ1-1	CASSYSGGARTEAFF	TGTGCCAGCAGTTACTCAGGGGGCGCGAGGACTGAAGCTTTCTTT
-	-	TRBV20-1	TRBJ2-1	CSARYGYNEQFF	TGCAGTGCTAGATACGGTTACAATGAGCAGTTCTTC
-	-	TRBV19	TRBJ2-1	CASSITDEQFF	TGTGCCAGTAGTATAACCGATGAGCAGTTCTTC
many	TRBD1	TRBV28	TRBJ2-7	CASSSSLTGQGASEQYF	TGTGCCAGCAGTTCCAGCCTTACGGGACAGGGGGCTTCCGAGCAGTACTTC
-	TRBD2	TRBV27	TRBJ2-7	CASSHPTSGNLYEQYF	TGTGCCAGCAGTCACCCGACTAGCGGGAACCTCTACGAGCAGTACTTC
many	-	TRBV9	TRBJ1-1	CASSVLGGLGTEAFF	TGTGCCAGCAGCGTATTAGGAGGGCTGGGCACTGAAGCTTTCTTT
-	TRBD1	TRBV7-2	TRBJ2-3	CASSRDRGIDTQYF	TGTGCCAGCAGCCGGGACAGGGGGATAGATACGCAGTATTTT
few	-	TRBV6-5	TRBJ1-5	CASSPDGISNQPQHF	TGTGCCAGCAGTCCGGACGGGATTAGCAATCAGCCCCAGCATTTT
few	-	TRBV12-3/TRBV12-4	TRBJ2-2	CASSLELGMTGELFF	TGTGCCAGCAGTTTGGAGTTGGGGATGACCGGGGAGCTGTTTTTT
many	-	TRBV27	TRBJ1-1	CASSMKQGRGTEAFF	TGTGCCAGCAGTATGAAACAGGGACGGGGCACTGAAGCTTTCTTT
few	TRBD1	TRBV29-1	TRBJ2-7	CSVVQDRNSYEQYF	TGCAGCGTGGTCCAGGACAGGAACTCCTACGAGCAGTACTTC
many	TRBD2	TRBV20-1	TRBJ2-2	CSARVAGSTGELFF	TGCAGTGCTAGAGTAGCGGGGTCCACCGGGGAGCTGTTTTTT
few	TRBD2	TRBV11-2	TRBJ2-3	CASSLAGGTQYF	TGTGCCAGCAGCTTAGCGGGAGGAACGCAGTATTTT
-	-	TRBV25-1	TRBJ2-5	CASSNAKTQYF	TGTGCCAGCAGTAATGCCAAAACCCAGTACTTC
-	-	TRBV11-3	TRBJ2-3	CASAIKGDTQYF	TGTGCCAGCGCTATCAAAGGAGATACGCAGTATTTT
few	TRBD2	TRBV6-5	TRBJ2-7	CASSYAGGSFTYEQYF	TGTGCCAGCAGTTACGCGGGAGGGAGCTTTACCTACGAGCAGTACTTC
-	-	TRBV6-5	TRBJ2-1	CASSSGSYSYNEQFF	TGTGCCAGCAGTTCCGGGAGCTACTCCTACAATGAGCAGTTCTTC
many	-	TRBV7-9	TRBJ1-1	CASSLTLRDTEAFF	TGTGCCAGCAGCTTGACCCTAAGGGACACTGAAGCTTTCTTT
-	-	TRBV6-5	TRBJ1-3	CASSYRNPSSGNTIYF	TGTGCCAGCAGTTACCGGAACCCAAGCTCTGGAAACACCATATATTTT
few	TRBD2	TRBV6-5	TRBJ2-1	CASRSRLAGGPEQFF	TGTGCCAGCAGGTCCCGACTAGCGGGAGGACCAGAGCAGTTCTTC
many	-	TRBV28	TRBJ1-5	CASSLFPGIRAQPQHF	TGTGCCAGCAGTTTATTCCCGGGGATAAGGGCTCAGCCCCAGCATTTT
-	TRBD1	TRBV5-1	TRBJ2-7	CASSLEARGQQYF	TGCGCCAGCAGCTTGGAGGCCAGGGGGCAGCAGTACTTC